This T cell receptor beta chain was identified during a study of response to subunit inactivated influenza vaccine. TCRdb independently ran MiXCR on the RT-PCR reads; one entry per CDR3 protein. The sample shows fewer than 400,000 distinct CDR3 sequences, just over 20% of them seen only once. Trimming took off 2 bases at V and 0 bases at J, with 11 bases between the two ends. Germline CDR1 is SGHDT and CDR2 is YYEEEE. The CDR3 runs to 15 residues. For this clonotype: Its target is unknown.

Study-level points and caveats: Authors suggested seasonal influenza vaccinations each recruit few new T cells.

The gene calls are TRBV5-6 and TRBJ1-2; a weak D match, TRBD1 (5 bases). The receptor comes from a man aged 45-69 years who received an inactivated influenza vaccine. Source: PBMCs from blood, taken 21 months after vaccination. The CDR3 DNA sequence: TGTGCCAGCAGCTTTCCCGTGACAGCTAACTATGGCTACACCTTC. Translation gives CASSFPVTANYGYTF.